The rows below give T cell receptor beta chains drawn from one sample of a study of graft-versus-host responses after intestinal transplantation. Produced via immunoSEQ multiplex PCR; TCRdb's table is partial and in-frame only. The repertoire consists of some 81,000 clones, with around nine tenths occurring once and the leading ten covering approximately 0.33%. Their target antigens are unknown. The specimen comprised unstimulated CD4+ T cells sorted from spleen or lymph node cells, sampled before intestinal transplant. Every receptor here comes from a human donor who received an intestinal transplant. The CDR3 runs from the conserved cysteine through the conserved F or W. A D gene is named only where the DNA matches it firmly. Size is omitted from some rows. Given values are once, few, many or a class for expanded clones.

size	V	D	J	DNA	CDR3
.	TRBV7-3	.	TRBJ2-3	TGTGCCAGCAGCGCTGGACACCCAGATACGCAGTATTTT	CASSAGHPDTQYF
.	TRBV2	.	TRBJ2-5	TGTGCCAGCAGTGAATCTCAGGGACTTAGTATTCAAGAGACCCAGTACTTC	CASSESQGLSIQETQYF
.	TRBV29-1	.	TRBJ1-2	TGCAGCGCCTGGGGCGACTATGGCTACACCTTC	CSAWGDYGYTF
.	TRBV11-3	TRBD1	TRBJ2-7	TGTGCCAGCAGCCGGGACAGGGGTGCCAACGAGCAGTACTTC	CASSRDRGANEQYF
.	TRBV6-1	.	TRBJ2-1	TGTGCCAGCAGTGAATGGGGTAGCGGACAATACAATGAGCAGTTCTTC	CASSEWGSGQYNEQFF
.	TRBV5-4	TRBD1	TRBJ1-2	TGTGCCAGCAGGACAGGGGGCCTCCCTAACTATGGCTACACCTTC	CASRTGGLPNYGYTF
.	TRBV19	.	TRBJ1-2	TGTGCCAGTAGTATACAGGGGAAAGCTAACTATGGCTACACCTTC	CASSIQGKANYGYTF
few	TRBV2	.	TRBJ2-1	TGTGCCAGCAGAAGATCGGGAACTGAGCAGTTCTTC	CASRRSGTEQFF
.	TRBV7-9	.	TRBJ1-1	TGTGCCAGCAGCTTGCAGGGAGGGAACACTGAAGCTTTCTTT	CASSLQGGNTEAFF
.	TRBV9	TRBD2	TRBJ2-7	TGTGCCAGCAGCCCACGGACTAGCGCAAGGGAGCAGTACTTC	CASSPRTSAREQYF
.	TRBV7-8	.	TRBJ1-2	TGTGCCAGCAGCTCCCAGGGTGGGAACTATGGCTACACCTTC	CASSSQGGNYGYTF
.	TRBV11-2	.	TRBJ2-1	TGTGCCAGCAGCCCGAGGGTACGGCAGTTCTTC	CASSPRVRQFF
once	TRBV9	.	TRBJ2-3	TGTGCCAGCAGCGTAGCTGGCACAGATACGCAGTATTTT	CASSVAGTDTQYF
once	TRBV28	.	TRBJ2-5	TGTGCCAGCACAGGACAGCAAGAGACCCAGTACTTC	CASTGQQETQYF